This paragraph covers one T cell receptor beta chain sequence. The antigen remains undetermined. The data derive from a study of cytomegalovirus exposure and HLA in healthy donors. PCR primers comprised 60 Vbeta and 13 Jbeta primers. TCRdb's copy holds only in-frame clones and misses some; the assay was immunoSEQ multiplex PCR. The sample records 200,000 to 300,000 clones, roughly 81% being singletons. This CDR3 region has 15 residues. Looked up from germline, CDR1 is LNHDA and CDR2 is SQIVND (reference sequence). V lost 5 bases and J lost 5, with 18 bases in between. Study findings and constraints: Accurate prediction of HLA-A and HLA-B alleles (for most subjects) was reportedly achieved from TCR beta sequences. A later analysis found that most CMV-associated TCR beta chains appeared HLA-restricted. Sequencing probably produced one cluster of sequence variants that were highly shared.

J is TRBJ1-1 and V is TRBV19; D unresolved. The sequenced sample was PBMCs. This clonotype was obtained from a woman aged 40 to 50 in good health and CMV-seropositive. CDR3 in amino acids: CASSLPGPGRTEAFF. As DNA, the CDR3 is TGTGCCAGTAGTCTACCCGGGCCTGGGAGGACTGAAGCTTTCTTT.